What follows are 7 T cell receptor beta chains derived from one specimen sequenced in a study of human T cells and chemical hapten exposure. Time point meaning: pre-sensitization, week 0. Treatment indicated: therapeutic diphenylcyclopropenone sensitization with weekly scalp DPC. TCRdb independently ran MiXCR on the RACE reads; one entry per CDR3 protein. The data contain roughly 100,000 distinct CDR3 sequences, roughly 10% of them seen just once; the ten biggest clones take up 3.1%. The sample was whole blood, taken in connection with sensitization to the hapten diphenylcyclopropenone (DPC). The receptor set was obtained from a woman aged 60-75 years with alopecia areata. Some clones in this sample may be carry-over from other donors' samples.

This clonotype was seen at least ten times. The V call is TRBV2, the J call TRBJ1-5; D is possibly TRBD1 (6 bases). The V gene's germline CDR1 is SNHLY and CDR2 FYNNEI. Trimming removed 4 bases at V and 5 bases at J, with 12 bases between. The CDR3 is 14 amino acids. DNA of the CDR3: TGTGCCAGCAGTGGCACTAACAGGGATCAGCCCCAGCATTTT. Its protein product is CASSGTNRDQPQHF.

The chain recombines TRBV2 with TRBJ2-3; D is perhaps TRBD2 (6 bases). With 7 bases removed from V and 5 bases from J, the gap between germline ends came to 16 bases. Germline V gene data show CDR1 as SNHLY and CDR2 as FYNNEI. CDR3 size: 14 residues. The CDR3 nucleotides read TGTGCCAGCACCGTGGGGAGGCTCGGAGATACGCAGTATTTT. Encoded protein: CASTVGRLGDTQYF.

This clonotype has a count of ten or more. V usage is TRBV20-1 and J usage is TRBJ2-5, with 7 bases aligning to TRBD1. CDR1 DFQATT and CDR2 SNEGSKA come from the germline V gene (reference sequence). V lost 1 base and J lost 4; bases outside the gene matches: 9. This CDR3 spans 15 amino acids. The CDR3 spells CSARAPNRGRETQYF. The CDR3 DNA reads TGCAGTGCTAGAGCGCCCAACAGGGGACGAGAGACCCAGTACTTC.

This clonotype was counted once. J is TRBJ2-2 and V is TRBV20-1; tentatively, D is TRBD2 (6 bases). The CDR3 length is 16 residues. Germline V gene sequence: CDR1 DFQATT, CDR2 SNEGSKA (reference sequence). Deletions cut 3 bases from V and 3 bases from J, with 17 bases between. The CDR3 spells CSASRPTTSYTGELFF. Written as DNA, the CDR3 is TGCAGTGCTAGCCGCCCCACAACTAGCTACACCGGGGAGCTGTTTTTT.

At least ten counts were recorded for this clonotype. Here the CDR3 DNA reads TGTGCCACCAGCAGACCGGGACGGAGAAATCAGCCCCAGCATTTT. Protein product: CATSRPGRRNQPQHF. The V call is TRBV15, the J call TRBJ1-5, with a weak D call TRBD1 (5 bases). V was shortened by 2 bases and J by 4 bases, with 12 bases between the two germline ends. Germline CDR1 LNHNV, CDR2 YYDKDF (reference sequence). The CDR3 is 15 amino acids.

V is TRBV20-1 and J is TRBJ2-4, with 8 bases identical to TRBD2. The V segment lost 6 bases and the J segment 1 base; nucleotides outside the gene matches: 8. Looked up from germline, CDR1 is DFQATT and CDR2 is SNEGSKA (reference sequence). The CDR3 has 15 amino acids. The CDR3 loop reads CSAATGGQAKNIQYF. As DNA, the CDR3 is TGCAGTGCGGCGACGGGGGGGCAGGCCAAAAACATTCAGTACTTC.

This clonotype was detected only a few times. The chain has TRBV5-1 and TRBJ2-1; 10 bases agree with TRBD2. The CDR3 length is 15 residues. Germline loops: CDR1 SGHRS, CDR2 YFSETQ. The trim removed 3 bases at V and 10 bases at J, leaving 10 bases unmatched. CDR3 DNA sequence: TGCGCCAGCAGCTCGACAACTAGCGGGGTAGGGGAGCAGTTCTTC. This codes for CASSSTTSGVGEQFF. Combining the CDR3 with reference TRBV5-1 and TRBJ2-1 gives the whole variable domain KAGVTQTPRYLIKTRGQQVTLSCSPISGHRSVSWYQQTPGQGLQFLFEYFSETQRNKGNFPGRFSGRQFSNSRSEMNVSTLELGDSALYLCASSSTTSGVGEQFFGPGTRLTVL.